This T cell receptor (beta chain) was observed in a study of blood T cell repertoires in COVID-19. Sequencing was performed with immunoSEQ multiplex PCR; in TCRdb, only in-frame clones are kept and a portion is missing. Among approximately 400,000 clones, approximately 88% were seen once, and the ten largest hold 0.95% to 1.5%. V shed 0 bases and J shed 6 bases, with 15 bases lying between them. Looked up from germline, CDR1 is LGHNA and CDR2 is YSLEER. This CDR3 comprises 16 residues. This sequence joins TRBV4-3 and TRBJ2-1, with a possible D match to TRBD2 (6 bases). Sequenced sample: peripheral blood. This sequence was found in a man aged 35 to 55 with acute or convalescent COVID-19. The CDR3 DNA follows: TGCGCCAGCAGCCAAGATTTGGGGGGTACGGTCAATGAGCAGTTCTTC. Translating gives CASSQDLGGTVNEQFF.